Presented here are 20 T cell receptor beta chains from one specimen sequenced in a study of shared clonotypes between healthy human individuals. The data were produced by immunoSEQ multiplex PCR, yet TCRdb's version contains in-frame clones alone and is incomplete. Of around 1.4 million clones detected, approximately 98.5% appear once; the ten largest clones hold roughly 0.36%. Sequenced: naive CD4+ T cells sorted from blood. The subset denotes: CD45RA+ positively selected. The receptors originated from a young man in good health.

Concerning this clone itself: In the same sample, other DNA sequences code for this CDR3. CDR3: CASSQALYEQYF. The CDR3 coding sequence is TGTGCCAGCAGCCAAGCCCTGTACGAGCAGTACTTC. V and J are TRBV14 and TRBJ2-7; no clear D. This CDR3 has 12 residues. Germline V lookup: CDR1 SGHDN, CDR2 FVKESK. The V gene lost 1 base and the J gene lost 4 bases, with 5 bases spanning the gap.

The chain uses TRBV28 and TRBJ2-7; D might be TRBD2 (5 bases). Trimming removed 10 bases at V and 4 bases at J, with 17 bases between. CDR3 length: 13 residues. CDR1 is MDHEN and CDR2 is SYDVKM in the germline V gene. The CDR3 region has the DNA TGTGCCACCGTACCCCCACTAGTTTACGAGCAGTACTTC. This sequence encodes CATVPPLVYEQYF.

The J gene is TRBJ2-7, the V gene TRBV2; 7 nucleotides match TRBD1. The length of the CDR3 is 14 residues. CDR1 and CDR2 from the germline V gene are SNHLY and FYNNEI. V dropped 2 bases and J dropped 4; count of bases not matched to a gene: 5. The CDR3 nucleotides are TGTGCCAGCAGTGAATTAGGGGGCGGGTACGAGCAGTACTTC. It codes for CASSELGGGYEQYF.

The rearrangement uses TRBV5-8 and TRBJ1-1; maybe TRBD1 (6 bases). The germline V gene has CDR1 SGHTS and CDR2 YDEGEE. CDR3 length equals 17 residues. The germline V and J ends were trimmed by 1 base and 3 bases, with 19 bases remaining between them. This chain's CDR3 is CASSLMRGIQVDTEAFF. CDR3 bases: TGTGCCAGCAGCTTGATGAGGGGGATTCAGGTTGACACTGAAGCTTTCTTT.

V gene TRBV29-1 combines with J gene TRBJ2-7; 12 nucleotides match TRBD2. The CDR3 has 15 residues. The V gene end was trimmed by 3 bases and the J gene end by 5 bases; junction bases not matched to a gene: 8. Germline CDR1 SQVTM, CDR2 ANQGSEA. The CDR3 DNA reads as TGCAGCGTTGACAGGCTAGCGGGAGGGCCTGACGAGCAGTACTTC. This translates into CSVDRLAGGPDEQYF.

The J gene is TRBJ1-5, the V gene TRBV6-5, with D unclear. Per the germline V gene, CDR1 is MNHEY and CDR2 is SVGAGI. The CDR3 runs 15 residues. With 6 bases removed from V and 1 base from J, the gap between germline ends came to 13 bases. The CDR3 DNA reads TGTGCCAGCAGCCCGCTCGGCAGGAGCAATCAGCCCCAGCATTTT. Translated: CASSPLGRSNQPQHF.

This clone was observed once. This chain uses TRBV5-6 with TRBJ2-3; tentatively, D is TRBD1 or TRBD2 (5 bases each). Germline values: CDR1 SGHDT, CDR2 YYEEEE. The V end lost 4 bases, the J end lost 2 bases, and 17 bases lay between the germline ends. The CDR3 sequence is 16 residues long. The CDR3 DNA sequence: TGTGCCAGCAGCATAGGGACCCCAAGATCCACAGATACGCAGTATTTT. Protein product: CASSIGTPRSTDTQYF.

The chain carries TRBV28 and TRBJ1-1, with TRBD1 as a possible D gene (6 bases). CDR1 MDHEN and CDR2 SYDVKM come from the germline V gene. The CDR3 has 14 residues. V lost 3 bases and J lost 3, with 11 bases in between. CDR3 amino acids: CASSLGTGYTEAFF. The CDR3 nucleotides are TGTGCCAGCAGTTTGGGCACAGGGTACACTGAAGCTTTCTTT.

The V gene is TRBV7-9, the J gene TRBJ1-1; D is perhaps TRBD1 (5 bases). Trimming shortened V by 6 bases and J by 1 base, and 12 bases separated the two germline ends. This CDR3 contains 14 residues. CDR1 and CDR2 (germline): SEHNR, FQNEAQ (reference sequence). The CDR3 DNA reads TGTGCCAGCAGTCTCAATCAGGGGAACACTGAAGCTTTCTTT. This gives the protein CASSLNQGNTEAFF.

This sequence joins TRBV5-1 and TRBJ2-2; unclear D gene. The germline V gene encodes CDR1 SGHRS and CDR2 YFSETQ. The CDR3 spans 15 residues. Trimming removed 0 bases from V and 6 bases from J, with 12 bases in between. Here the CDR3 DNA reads TGCGCCAGCAGCTTGGGACCCAAGGGCCCCGGGGAGCTGTTTTTT. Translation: CASSLGPKGPGELFF.

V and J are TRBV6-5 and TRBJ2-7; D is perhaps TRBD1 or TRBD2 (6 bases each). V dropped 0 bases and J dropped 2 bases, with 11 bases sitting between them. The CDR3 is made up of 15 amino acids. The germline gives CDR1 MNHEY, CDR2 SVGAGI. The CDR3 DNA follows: TGTGCCAGCAGTTACTCATCGGGGGCAGCCTACGAGCAGTACTTC. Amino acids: CASSYSSGAAYEQYF.

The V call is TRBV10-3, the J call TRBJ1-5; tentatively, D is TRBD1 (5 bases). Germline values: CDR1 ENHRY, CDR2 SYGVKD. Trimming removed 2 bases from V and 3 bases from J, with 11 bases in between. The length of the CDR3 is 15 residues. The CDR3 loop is CAISEAGSINQPQHF. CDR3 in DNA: TGTGCCATCAGTGAGGCAGGGTCCATCAATCAGCCCCAGCATTTT.

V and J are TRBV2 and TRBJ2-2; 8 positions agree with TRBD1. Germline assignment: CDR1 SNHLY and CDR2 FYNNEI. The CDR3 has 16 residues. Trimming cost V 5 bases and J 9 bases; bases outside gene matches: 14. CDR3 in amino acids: CASSYTTLQGGRELFF. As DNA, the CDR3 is TGTGCCAGCAGTTATACGACTTTACAGGGGGGACGGGAGCTGTTTTTT.

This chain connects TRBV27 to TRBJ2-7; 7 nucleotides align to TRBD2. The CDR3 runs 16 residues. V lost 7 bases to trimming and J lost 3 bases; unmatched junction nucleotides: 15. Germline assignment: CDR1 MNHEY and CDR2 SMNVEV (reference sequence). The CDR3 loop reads CASKPTRSSGNYEQYF. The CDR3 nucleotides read TGTGCCAGCAAGCCTACTCGCTCTAGCGGCAACTACGAGCAGTACTTC.

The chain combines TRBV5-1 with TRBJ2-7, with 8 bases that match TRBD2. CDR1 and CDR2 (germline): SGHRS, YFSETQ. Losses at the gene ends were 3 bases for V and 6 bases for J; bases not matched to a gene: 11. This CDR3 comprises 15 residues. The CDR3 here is CASSSRSGGTSEQYF. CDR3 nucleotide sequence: TGCGCCAGCAGCTCGCGATCGGGGGGGACGAGCGAGCAGTACTTC.

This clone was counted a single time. The DNA of the CDR3 is TGTGCCAGCAGTTACTCGGGGGGCGCGGGTCAGCCCCAGCATTTT. Amino acids: CASSYSGGAGQPQHF. The genes are TRBV6-6 and TRBJ1-5, with D possibly matching TRBD1 (6 bases). The CDR3 is made up of 15 amino acids. V dropped 0 bases and J dropped 6 bases, with 12 bases sitting between them. CDR1 is MNHNY, CDR2 SVGAGI, per germline (reference sequence).

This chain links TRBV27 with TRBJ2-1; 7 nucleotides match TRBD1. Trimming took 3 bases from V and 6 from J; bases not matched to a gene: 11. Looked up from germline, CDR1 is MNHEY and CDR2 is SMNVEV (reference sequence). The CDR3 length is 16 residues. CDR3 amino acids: CASSFYEGAKRNEQFF. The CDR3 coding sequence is TGTGCCAGCAGTTTCTACGAGGGGGCAAAGCGCAATGAGCAGTTCTTC.

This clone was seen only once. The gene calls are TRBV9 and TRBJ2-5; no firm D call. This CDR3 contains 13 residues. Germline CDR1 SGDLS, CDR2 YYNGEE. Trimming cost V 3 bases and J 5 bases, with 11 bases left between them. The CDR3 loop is CASSEQLRETQYF. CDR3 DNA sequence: TGTGCCAGCAGCGAACAGCTGAGGGAGACCCAGTACTTC.

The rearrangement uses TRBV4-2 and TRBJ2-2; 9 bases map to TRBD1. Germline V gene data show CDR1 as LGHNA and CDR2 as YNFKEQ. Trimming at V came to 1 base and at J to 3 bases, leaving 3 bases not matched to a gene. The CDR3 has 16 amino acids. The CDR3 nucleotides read TGTGCCAGCAGCCAAGCCGACAGGGGGTACACCGGGGAGCTGTTTTTT. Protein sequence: CASSQADRGYTGELFF.

For the CDR3, the DNA is TGCGCCAGTATCCAAACTACTGGGAACACTGAAGCTTTCTTT. This gives the protein CASIQTTGNTEAFF. The chain carries TRBV4-1 and TRBJ1-1; D not resolved. Germline V gene lookup returns CDR1 MGHRA and CDR2 YSYEKL. The CDR3 is 14 residues long. Trimming stripped 9 bases from V and 1 base from J, with 15 bases between.